This T cell receptor (beta chain) appears in the sequencing data of a study of T cell responses to AZD1222 COVID-19 vaccine. This clone appeared a single time. Its specificity is not known. TCRdb keeps only in-frame clones here, not all; method: immunoSEQ multiplex PCR. The sample shows some 140,000 clones, roughly 91% of them seen only once. CDR1 and CDR2 from the germline V gene are LNHDA and SQIVND (reference sequence). CDR3 size: 13 residues. The ends lost 5 bases at V and 5 bases at J; junction bases unmatched: 2. Study results and caveats: Repertoire sampling was restricted to post-peak T cell response timepoints. The reported proportion of spike-specific TCRs targeting unmutated variant regions was nearly half.

The study pooled second doses at about 4 or about 12 weeks. This specimen consisted of peripheral blood, obtained 28 days after the second AZD1222 dose. V and J are TRBV19 and TRBJ2-1, with TRBD1 matching 8 bases. The TCR originated in an adult who received the AZD1222 COVID-19 vaccine. The CDR3 DNA follows: TGTGCCAGTAGTGGACAGGGACACAATGAGCAGTTCTTC. Translating it yields CASSGQGHNEQFF.